This T cell receptor (beta chain) stems from a study of blood T cell repertoires in COVID-19 (dated by TCRdb to about 2020). With regard to the full study: Samples from collaborators originated in the United States, Italy and Spain and spanned both the acute and convalescent phases of COVID-19. The dataset comprised deeply sampled blood TCRbeta repertoires from subjects exposed to, actively infected with, or recovered from COVID-19. HLA class I and class II types, where available, came from metadata supplied by the sample provider rather than from assay-based typing. Samples were obtained from the ongoing ImmuneRACE study (first 160 participants) and from roughly 1,300 subjects provided by 6 global collaborators. A freely available public database, intended as a resource for researchers studying the immune response to SARS-CoV-2, is where the repertoires were released. The prospective study material was composed of cDNA or gDNA derived from T cells, B-cell-depleted T cells, or PBMCs. Sample metadata almost always included a de-identified subject ID, COVID-19 status, age in years and sex. The paper's findings and limits, for the study overall: Clinical and demographic metadata were provided uncurated, with the amount varying by source and participant.

One collaborating source in Seattle enrolled patients while the patients were actively infected and followed the patients over time throughout the course of disease. The collaborating institutions used their own protocols to collect whole blood in K2EDTA tubes. Collaborator samples were shipped for TCRbeta analysis as frozen whole blood, isolated PBMCs, or DNA extracted from either sample type. CDR1 and CDR2 are drawn from the germline V gene (reference sequence): LGHDT, YNNKEL. Deletion took 0 bases off V and 1 base off J, with a span of 6 bases between the germline ends. Its CDR3 holds 14 amino acids, cysteine through phenylalanine. CDR3 DNA is the only sequence kept; it has 42 bases, read in frame from the first base. As for this clone: It has no known antigen specificity. The record has no base qualities; no much larger clone is one base away.

TCRbeta CDR3 regions were amplified from genomic DNA using the immunoSEQ Assay, a bias-controlled multiplex PCR. As for the original processing: The number of nucleated cells in each sample was estimated from the amplification of reference gene primers within the assay. To quantify the absolute abundance of each unique TCRbeta CDR3 rearrangement, sequence reads were collapsed and filtered. For each sample, productive Simpson clonality was calculated by taking the square root of Simpson's diversity index across productive rearrangements. Sourced from immuneACCESS, this table was stored by TCRdb with only in-frame sequences that have V and J called. A share of the clones is absent; for the studies checked, an unresolved V gene accounts for under half, and the remainder has no known explanation. V, J and clone size are those of that table, while D and trimming were read from the DNA. Across this sample there are some 290,000 clones, with approximately 87% seen only once. The ten largest clones capture under 3% of the sample.

Material: peripheral blood. The receptor chain draws on TRBV3-1 (or the pseudogene TRBV3-2) and TRBJ2-5, with no confidently assigned D gene. This sequence originates from a woman in her twenties or thirties with COVID-19, enrolled during active disease. The CDR3 is CASSQDVAQETQYF. The nucleotide sequence is given as TGTGCCAGCAGCCAAGATGTGGCCCAAGAGACCCAGTACTTC.